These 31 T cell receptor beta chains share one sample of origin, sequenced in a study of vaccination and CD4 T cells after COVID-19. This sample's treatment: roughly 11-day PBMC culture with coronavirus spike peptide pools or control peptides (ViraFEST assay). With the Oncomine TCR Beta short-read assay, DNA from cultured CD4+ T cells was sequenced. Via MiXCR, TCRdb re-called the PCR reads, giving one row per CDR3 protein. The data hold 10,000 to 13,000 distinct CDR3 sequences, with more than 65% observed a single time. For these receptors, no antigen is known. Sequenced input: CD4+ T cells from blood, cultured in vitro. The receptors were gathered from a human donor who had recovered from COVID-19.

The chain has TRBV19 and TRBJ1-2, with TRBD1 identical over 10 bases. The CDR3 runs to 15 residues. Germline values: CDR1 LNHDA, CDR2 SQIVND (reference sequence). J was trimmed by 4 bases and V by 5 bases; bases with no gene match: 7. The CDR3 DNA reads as TGTGCCAGTAGTCCCCGGGACAGGGGACTCTATGGCTACACCTTC. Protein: CASSPRDRGLYGYTF.

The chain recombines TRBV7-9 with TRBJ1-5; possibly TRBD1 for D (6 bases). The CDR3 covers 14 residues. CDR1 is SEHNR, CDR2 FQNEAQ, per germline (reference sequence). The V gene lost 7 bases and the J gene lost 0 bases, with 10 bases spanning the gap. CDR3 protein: CASTTGYSNQPQHF. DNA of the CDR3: TGTGCCAGCACAACAGGGTATAGCAATCAGCCCCAGCATTTT. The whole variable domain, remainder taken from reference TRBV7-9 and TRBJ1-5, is DTGVSQNPRHKITKRGQNVTFRCDPISEHNRLYWYRQTLGQGPEFLTYFQNEAQLEKSRLLSDRFSAERPKGSFSTLEIQRTEQGDSAMYLCASTTGYSNQPQHFGDGTRLSIL.

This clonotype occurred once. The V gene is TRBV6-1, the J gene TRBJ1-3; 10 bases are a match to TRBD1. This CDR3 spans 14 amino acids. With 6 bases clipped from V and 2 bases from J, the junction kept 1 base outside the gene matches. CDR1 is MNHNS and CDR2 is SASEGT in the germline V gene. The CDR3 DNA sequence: TGTGCCAGCAGCGGACAGGGGGCTGGAAACACCATATATTTT. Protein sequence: CASSGQGAGNTIYF.

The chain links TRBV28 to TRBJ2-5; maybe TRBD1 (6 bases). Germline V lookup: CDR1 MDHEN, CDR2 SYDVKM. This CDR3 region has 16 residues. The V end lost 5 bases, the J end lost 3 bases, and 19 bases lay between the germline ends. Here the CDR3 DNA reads TGTGCCAGCAGTCCCCGAAACAGGGTTAGGAAAGAGACCCAGTACTTC. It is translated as CASSPRNRVRKETQYF. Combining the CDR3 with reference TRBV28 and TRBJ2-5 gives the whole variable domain DVKVTQSSRYLVKRTGEKVFLECVQDMDHENMFWYRQDPGLGLRLIYFSYDVKMKEKGDIPEGYSVSREKKERFSLILESASTNQTSMYLCASSPRNRVRKETQYFGPGTRLLVL.

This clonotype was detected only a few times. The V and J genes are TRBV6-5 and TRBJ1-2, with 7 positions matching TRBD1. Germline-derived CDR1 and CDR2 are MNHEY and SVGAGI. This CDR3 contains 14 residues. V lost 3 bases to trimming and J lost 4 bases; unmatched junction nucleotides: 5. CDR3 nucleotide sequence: TGTGCCAGCAGTTATAAACAGGGGTCCTATGGCTACACCTTC. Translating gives CASSYKQGSYGYTF.

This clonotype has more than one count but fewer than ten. CDR3 bases: TGTGCCAGCAGCGAAGGACAGGGCCGAGGCTACACCTTC. As protein: CASSEGQGRGYTF. The chain uses TRBV21-1 and TRBJ1-2; the table's D call, TRBD1, has no DNA check behind it. TRBV21-1 is recorded as a pseudogene. The CDR3 totals 13 residues.

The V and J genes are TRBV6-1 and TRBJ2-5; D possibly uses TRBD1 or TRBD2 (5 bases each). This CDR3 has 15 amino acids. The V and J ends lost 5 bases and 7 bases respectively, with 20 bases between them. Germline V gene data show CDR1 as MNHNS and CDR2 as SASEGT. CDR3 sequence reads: CASSTPGTFSATQYF. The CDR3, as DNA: TGTGCCAGCAGTACCCCGGGGACCTTTAGCGCGACCCAGTACTTC.

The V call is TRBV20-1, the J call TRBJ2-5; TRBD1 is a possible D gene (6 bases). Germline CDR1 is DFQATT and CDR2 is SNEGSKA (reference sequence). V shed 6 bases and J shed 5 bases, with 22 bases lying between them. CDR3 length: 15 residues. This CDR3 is CSAALTNRVWETQYF. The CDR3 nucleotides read TGCAGTGCAGCCCTAACAAACAGGGTTTGGGAGACCCAGTACTTC.

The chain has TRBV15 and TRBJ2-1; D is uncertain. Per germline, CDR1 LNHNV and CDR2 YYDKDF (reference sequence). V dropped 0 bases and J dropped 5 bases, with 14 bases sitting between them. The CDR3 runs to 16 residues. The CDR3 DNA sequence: TGTGCCACCAGCAGAGAGAGACTCGCCCCCAACAATGAGCAGTTCTTC. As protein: CATSRERLAPNNEQFF.

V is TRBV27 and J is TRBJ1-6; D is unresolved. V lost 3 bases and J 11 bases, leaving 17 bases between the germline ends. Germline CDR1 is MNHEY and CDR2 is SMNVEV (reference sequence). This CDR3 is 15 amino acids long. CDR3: CASSFAGGVRPPLHF. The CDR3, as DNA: TGTGCCAGCAGTTTCGCAGGTGGCGTGCGCCCACCCCTCCACTTT.

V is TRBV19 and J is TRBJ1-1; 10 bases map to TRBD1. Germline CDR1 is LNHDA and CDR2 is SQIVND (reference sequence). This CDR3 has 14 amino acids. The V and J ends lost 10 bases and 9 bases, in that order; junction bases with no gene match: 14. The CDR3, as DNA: TGTGCCACCCGCACCGGGACAGGGGTATCTAAAGCTTTCTTT. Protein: CATRTGTGVSKAFF.

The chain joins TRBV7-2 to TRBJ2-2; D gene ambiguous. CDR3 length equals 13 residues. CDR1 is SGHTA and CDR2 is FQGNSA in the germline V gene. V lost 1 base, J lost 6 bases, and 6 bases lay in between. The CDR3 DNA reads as TGTGCCAGCAGCTTAGATGTCTCCGGGGAGCTGTTTTTT. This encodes CASSLDVSGELFF.

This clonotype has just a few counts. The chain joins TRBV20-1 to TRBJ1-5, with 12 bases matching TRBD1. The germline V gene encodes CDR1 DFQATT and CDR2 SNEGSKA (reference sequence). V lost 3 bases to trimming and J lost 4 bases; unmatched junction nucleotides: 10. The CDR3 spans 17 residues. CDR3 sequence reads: CSARAGTGGWGNQPQHF. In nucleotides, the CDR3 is TGCAGTGCTAGGGCCGGGACAGGGGGCTGGGGAAATCAGCCCCAGCATTTT.

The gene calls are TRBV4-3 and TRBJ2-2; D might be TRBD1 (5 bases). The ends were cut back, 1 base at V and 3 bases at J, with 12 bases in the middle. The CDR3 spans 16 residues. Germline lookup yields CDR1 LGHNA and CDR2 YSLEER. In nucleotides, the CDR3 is TGCGCCAGCAGCCAAGTTAAGGGGCTAGACACCGGGGAGCTGTTTTTT. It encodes CASSQVKGLDTGELFF.

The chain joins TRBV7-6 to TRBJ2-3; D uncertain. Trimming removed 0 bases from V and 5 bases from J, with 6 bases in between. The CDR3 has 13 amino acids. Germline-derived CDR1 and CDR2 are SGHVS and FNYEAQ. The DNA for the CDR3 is TGTGCCAGCAGCTTAGCGGTCGTAGATACGCAGTATTTT. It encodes CASSLAVVDTQYF.

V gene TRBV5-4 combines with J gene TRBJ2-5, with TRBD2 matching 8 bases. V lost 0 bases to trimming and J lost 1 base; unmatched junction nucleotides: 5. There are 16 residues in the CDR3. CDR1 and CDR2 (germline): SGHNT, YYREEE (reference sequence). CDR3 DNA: TGTGCCAGCAGCTTGGTGCTAGCGGGTCCCCAAGAGACCCAGTACTTC. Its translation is CASSLVLAGPQETQYF.

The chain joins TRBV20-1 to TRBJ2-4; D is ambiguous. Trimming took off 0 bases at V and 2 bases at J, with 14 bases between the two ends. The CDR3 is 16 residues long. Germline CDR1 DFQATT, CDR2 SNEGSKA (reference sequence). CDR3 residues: CSARDGRYGSKNIQYF. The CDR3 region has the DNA TGCAGTGCTAGAGATGGGCGGTATGGGTCCAAAAACATTCAGTACTTC.

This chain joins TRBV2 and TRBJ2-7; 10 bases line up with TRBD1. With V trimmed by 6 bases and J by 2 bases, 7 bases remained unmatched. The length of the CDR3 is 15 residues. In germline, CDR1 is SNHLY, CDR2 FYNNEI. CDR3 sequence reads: CASRTTGTGAYEQYF. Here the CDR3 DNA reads TGTGCCAGCAGGACCACCGGGACAGGGGCCTACGAGCAGTACTTC.

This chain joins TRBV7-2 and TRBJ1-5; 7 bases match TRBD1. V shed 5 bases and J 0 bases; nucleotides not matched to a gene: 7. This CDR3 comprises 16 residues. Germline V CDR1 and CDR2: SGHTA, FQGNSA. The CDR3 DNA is TGTGCCAGCAGCCCAAGGGGGACAGTTAGCAATCAGCCCCAGCATTTT. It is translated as CASSPRGTVSNQPQHF.

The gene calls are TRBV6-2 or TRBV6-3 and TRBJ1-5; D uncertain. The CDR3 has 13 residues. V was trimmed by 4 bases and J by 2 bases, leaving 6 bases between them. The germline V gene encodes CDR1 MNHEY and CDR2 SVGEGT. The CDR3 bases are TGTGCCAGCAGTTCCACTGGCAATCAGCCCCAGCATTTT. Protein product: CASSSTGNQPQHF.

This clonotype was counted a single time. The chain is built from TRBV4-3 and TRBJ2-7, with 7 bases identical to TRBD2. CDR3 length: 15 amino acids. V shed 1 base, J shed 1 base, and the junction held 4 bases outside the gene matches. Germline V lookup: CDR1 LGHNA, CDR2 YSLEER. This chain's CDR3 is CASSQVAGASYEQYF. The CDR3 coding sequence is TGCGCCAGCAGCCAAGTCGCGGGAGCTTCCTACGAGCAGTACTTC.

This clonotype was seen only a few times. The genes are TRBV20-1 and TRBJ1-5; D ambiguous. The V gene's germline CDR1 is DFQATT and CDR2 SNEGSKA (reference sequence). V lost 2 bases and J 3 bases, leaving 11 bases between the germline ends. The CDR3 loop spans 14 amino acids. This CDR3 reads CSARYGGNNQPQHF. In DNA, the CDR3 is TGCAGTGCTAGATACGGCGGTAACAATCAGCCCCAGCATTTT.

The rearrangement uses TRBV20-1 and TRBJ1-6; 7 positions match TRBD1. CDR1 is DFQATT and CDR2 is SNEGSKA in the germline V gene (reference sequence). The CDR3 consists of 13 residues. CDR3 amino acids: CRADRDNNSPLHF. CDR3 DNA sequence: TGCAGGGCCGACAGGGACAATAATTCACCCCTCCACTTT.

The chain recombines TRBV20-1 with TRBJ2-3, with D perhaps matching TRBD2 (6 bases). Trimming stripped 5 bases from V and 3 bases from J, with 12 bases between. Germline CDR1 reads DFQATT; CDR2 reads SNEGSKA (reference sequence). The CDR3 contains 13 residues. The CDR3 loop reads CSAREPITDTQYF. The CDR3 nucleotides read TGCAGTGCTCGGGAGCCCATTACAGATACGCAGTATTTT.

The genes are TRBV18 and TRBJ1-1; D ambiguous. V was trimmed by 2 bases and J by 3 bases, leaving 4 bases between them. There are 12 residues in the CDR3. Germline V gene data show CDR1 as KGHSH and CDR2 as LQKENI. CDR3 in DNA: TGTGCCAGCTCACCATCCCACACTGAAGCTTTCTTT. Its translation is CASSPSHTEAFF.

Written as DNA, the CDR3 is TGTGCCATCAATCGGGACTACCCTTACGAGCAGTACTTC. It specifies CAINRDYPYEQYF. V gene TRBV6-1 combines with J gene TRBJ2-7, with 7 bases matching TRBD2. Trimming removed 10 bases from V and 4 bases from J; junction bases left unmatched: 10. Germline CDR1 reads MNHNS; CDR2 reads SASEGT. The length of the CDR3 is 13 residues.

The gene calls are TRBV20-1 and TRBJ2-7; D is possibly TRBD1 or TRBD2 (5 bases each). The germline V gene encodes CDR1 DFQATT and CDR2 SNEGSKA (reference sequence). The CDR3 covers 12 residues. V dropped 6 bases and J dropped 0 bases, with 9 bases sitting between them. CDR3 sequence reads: CSAGVSSYEQYF. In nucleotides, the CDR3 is TGCAGTGCGGGGGTTAGCTCCTACGAGCAGTACTTC.

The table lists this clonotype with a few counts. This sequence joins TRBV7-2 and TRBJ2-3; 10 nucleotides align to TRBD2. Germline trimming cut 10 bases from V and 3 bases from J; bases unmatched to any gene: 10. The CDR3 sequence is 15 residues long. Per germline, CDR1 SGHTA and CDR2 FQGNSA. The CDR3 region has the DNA TGTGCCACGAACCCCGTTAGCGGGAGGACAGATACGCAGTATTTT. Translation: CATNPVSGRTDTQYF.

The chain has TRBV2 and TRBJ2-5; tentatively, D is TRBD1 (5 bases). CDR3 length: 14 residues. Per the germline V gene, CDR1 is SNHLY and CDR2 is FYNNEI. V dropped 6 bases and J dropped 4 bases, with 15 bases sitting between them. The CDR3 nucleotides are TGTGCCAGCAGCAACGCAGGGTGGGTAGAGACCCAGTACTTC. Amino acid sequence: CASSNAGWVETQYF.

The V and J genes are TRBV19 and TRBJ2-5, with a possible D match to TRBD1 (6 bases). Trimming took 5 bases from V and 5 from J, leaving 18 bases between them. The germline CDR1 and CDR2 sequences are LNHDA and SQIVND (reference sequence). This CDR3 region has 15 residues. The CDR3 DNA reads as TGTGCCAGTAGTGAATACAGGGAACTGGGGGAGACCCAGTACTTC. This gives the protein CASSEYRELGETQYF.

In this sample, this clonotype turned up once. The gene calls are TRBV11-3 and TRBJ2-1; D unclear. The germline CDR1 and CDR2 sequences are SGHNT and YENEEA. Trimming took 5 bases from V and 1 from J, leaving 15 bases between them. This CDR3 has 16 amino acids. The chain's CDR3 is CASSLHTPASYNEQFF. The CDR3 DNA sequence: TGTGCCAGCAGCCTTCATACTCCGGCTTCCTACAATGAGCAGTTCTTC.